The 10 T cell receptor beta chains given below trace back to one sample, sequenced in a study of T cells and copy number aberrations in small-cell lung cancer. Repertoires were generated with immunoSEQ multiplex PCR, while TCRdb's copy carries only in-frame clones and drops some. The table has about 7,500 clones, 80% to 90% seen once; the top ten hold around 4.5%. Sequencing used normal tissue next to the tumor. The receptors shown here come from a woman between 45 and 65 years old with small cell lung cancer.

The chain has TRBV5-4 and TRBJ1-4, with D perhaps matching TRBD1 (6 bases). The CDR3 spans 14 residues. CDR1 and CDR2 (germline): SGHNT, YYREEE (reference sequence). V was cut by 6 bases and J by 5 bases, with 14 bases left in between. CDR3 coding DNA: TGTGCCAGCACTGCGGGGGGCGGGAATGAAAAACTGTTTTTT. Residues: CASTAGGGNEKLFF.

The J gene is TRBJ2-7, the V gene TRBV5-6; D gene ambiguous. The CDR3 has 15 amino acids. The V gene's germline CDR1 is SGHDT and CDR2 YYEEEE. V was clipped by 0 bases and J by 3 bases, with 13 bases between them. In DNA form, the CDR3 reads TGTGCCAGCAGCTTGGGCTTTGATTCCGACTACGAGCAGTACTTC. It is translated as CASSLGFDSDYEQYF.

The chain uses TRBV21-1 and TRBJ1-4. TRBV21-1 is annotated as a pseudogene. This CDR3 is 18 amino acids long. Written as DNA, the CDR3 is TGTGCCAGCACTCGGGACATAGGGTTGGGGGGGCATAATGAAAAACTGTTTTTT. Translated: CASTRDIGLGGHNEKLFF.

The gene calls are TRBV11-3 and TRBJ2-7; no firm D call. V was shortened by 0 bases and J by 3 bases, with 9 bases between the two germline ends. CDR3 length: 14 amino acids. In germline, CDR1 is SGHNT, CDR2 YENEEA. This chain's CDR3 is CASSLDSFVYEQYF. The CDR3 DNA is TGTGCCAGCAGCTTAGACAGTTTCGTCTACGAGCAGTACTTC.

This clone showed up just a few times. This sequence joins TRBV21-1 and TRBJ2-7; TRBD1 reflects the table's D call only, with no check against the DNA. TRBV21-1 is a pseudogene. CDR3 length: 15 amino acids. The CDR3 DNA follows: TGTGCCAGCCCACAGGGACGACCTCCCGGGTACGAGCAGTACTTC. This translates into CASPQGRPPGYEQYF.

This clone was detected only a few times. CDR3 bases: TGTGCCAGTAGTACTAGCGGTCGGAGGGATACGCAGTATTTT. The encoded protein is CASSTSGRRDTQYF. The chain joins TRBV19 to TRBJ2-3, with TRBD2 identical over 7 bases. The CDR3 is made up of 14 amino acids. Germline V lookup: CDR1 LNHDA, CDR2 SQIVND (reference sequence). J lost 6 bases, V lost 4 bases, and 7 bases had no gene match.

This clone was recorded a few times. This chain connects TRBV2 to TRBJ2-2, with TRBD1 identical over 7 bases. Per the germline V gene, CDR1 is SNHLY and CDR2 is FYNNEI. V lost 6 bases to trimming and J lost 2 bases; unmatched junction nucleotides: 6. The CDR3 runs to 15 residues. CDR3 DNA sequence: TGTGCCAGCAGCTCGGGACAGACAAACACCGGGGAGCTGTTTTTT. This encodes CASSSGQTNTGELFF.

The CDR3 is CASSVLGQGGDTQYF. The DNA for the CDR3 is TGTGCCAGTAGTGTACTAGGACAGGGTGGGGATACGCAGTATTTT. The chain couples TRBV19 to TRBJ2-3, with 8 bases lining up with TRBD1. CDR3 size: 15 residues. J gave up 6 bases and V 5 bases, and 10 bases lay outside the gene matches. CDR1 LNHDA and CDR2 SQIVND come from the germline V gene (reference sequence).

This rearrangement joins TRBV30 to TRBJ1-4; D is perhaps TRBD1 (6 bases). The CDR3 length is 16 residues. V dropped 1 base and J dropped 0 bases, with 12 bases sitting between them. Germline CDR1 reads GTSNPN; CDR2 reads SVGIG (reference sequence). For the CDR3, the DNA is TGTGCCTGGAGTGGGACAGACAGAGCAACTAATGAAAAACTGTTTTTT. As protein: CAWSGTDRATNEKLFF.

The CDR3 is CSVDRQGLVHEQFF. The DNA of the CDR3 is TGCAGCGTTGACCGTCAGGGACTAGTTCATGAGCAGTTCTTC. The chain carries TRBV29-1 and TRBJ2-1; 8 nucleotides line up with TRBD2. V gave up 3 bases and J gave up 8 bases; unmatched junction bases: 9. The CDR3 spans 14 residues. CDR1 is SQVTM, CDR2 ANQGSEA, per germline.